This T cell receptor (beta chain) was observed in a study of blood T cell repertoires in COVID-19. Study information: The United States, Italy and Spain supplied acute and convalescent COVID-19 samples. T cells, B-cell-depleted T cells, or PBMCs supplied cDNA or gDNA.

In the original analysis: Amplifying reference gene primers gave estimates of nucleated cell counts. Profiled with immunoSEQ multiplex PCR; TCRdb holds only in-frame clones, not every one. For V, J and clone size, that table is used; D and trimming come from the DNA. The profile shows 150,000 to 200,000 clones, around 82% of them singletons. V shed 5 bases, J shed 4 bases, and the junction held 5 bases outside the gene matches. CDR1 MNHEY and CDR2 SVGAGI come from the germline V gene. There are 14 residues in the CDR3. The clonotype was recovered from a woman of 80 years or more with acute or convalescent COVID-19. V gene TRBV6-5 combines with J gene TRBJ2-7, with 10 bases that match TRBD2. Sequences were obtained from peripheral blood. The CDR3 is CASSPAAGGYEQYF. The CDR3 DNA is TGTGCCAGCAGTCCGGCAGCGGGAGGGTACGAGCAGTACTTC.